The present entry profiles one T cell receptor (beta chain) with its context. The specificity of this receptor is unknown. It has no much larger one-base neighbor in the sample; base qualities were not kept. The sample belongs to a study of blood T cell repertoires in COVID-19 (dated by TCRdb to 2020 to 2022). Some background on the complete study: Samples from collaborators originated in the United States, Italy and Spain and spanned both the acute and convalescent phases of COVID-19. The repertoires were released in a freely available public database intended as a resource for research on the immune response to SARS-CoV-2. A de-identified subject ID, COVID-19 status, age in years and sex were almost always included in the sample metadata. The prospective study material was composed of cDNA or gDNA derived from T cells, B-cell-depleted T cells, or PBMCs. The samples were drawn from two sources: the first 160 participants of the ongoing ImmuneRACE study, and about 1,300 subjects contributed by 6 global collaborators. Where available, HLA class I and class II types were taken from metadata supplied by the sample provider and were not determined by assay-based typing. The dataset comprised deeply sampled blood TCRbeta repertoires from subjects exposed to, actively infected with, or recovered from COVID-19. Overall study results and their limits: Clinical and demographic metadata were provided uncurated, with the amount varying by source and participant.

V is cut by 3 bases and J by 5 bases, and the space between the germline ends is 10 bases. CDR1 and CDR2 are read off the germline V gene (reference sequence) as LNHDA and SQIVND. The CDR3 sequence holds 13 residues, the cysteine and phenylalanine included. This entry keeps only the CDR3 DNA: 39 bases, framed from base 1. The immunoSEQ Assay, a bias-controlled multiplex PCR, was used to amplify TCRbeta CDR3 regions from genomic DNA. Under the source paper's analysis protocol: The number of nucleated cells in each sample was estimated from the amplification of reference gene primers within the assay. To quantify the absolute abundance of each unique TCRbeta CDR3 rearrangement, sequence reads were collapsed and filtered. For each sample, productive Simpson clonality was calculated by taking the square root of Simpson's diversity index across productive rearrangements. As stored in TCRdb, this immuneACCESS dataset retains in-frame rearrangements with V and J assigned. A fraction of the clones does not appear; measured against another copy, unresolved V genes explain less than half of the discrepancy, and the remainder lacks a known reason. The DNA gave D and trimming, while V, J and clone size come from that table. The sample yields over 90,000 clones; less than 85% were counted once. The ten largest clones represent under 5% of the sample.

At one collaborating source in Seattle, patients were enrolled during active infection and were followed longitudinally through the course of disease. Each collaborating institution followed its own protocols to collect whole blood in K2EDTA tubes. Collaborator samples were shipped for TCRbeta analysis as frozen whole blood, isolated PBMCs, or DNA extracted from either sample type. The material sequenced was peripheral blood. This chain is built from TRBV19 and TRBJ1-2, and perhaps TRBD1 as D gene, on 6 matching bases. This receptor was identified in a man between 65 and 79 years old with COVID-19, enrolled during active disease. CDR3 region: CASSMETGYGYTF. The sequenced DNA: TGTGCCAGTAGTATGGAAACAGGGTATGGCTACACCTTC.